This T cell receptor (beta chain) is drawn from a study of graft-versus-host responses after intestinal transplantation. At the level of the study: Transplantation in recipients was multivisceral, liver-intestinal, or isolated intestinal. Each recipient received anti-thymocyte globulin induction, then tacrolimus and steroids for approximately 3 years. Study-wide points: Graft-versus-host to host-versus-graft clonal ratios in allografts were high in patients with graft-donor T cell macrochimerism.

The junction had 9 bases not matched to a gene; V was cut back by 4 bases and J by 6 bases. This CDR3 contains 14 residues. Per the germline V gene, CDR1 is MGHDK and CDR2 is SYGVNS. As to this clone: Antigen: not known.

TCRdb keeps only in-frame clones here, not all; method: immunoSEQ multiplex PCR. Of more than 100,000 clones in the sample, roughly 91% are singletons; the top ten hold roughly 0.11%. The starting material was unstimulated CD4+ T cells sorted from spleen or lymph node cells, obtained before intestinal transplant. The V and J genes are TRBV25-1 and TRBJ2-7; 7 positions agree with TRBD2. The receptor was isolated from a human donor who received an intestinal transplant. The CDR3 nucleotides are TGTGCCAGCAGTGTGACCCTGGGGGGGTCCGAGCAGTACTTC. Translated, it gives CASSVTLGGSEQYF.